Included here is one TCR beta chain sequence, with context. The CDR3 is made up of 16 amino acids. J lost 6 bases, V lost 2 bases, and 7 bases had no gene match. Germline CDR1 MNHEY, CDR2 SVGEGT. This sample was taken from a study of blood T cell repertoires in COVID-19. For the study at large: Acute and convalescent COVID-19 specimens originated in the United States, Italy and Spain. The cDNA or gDNA used as material had been derived from T cells, B-cell-depleted T cells, or PBMCs.

Here immunoSEQ multiplex PCR was the method, and the copy in TCRdb shows in-frame clones only, minus some. Among about 150,000 clones listed, 65% to 90% were seen once. The TCR originated in a woman aged 45-65 years with acute or convalescent COVID-19. Material: peripheral blood. V is TRBV6-2 or TRBV6-3 and J is TRBJ2-2; 9 bases agree with TRBD2. This CDR3 is CASSYATSGGPGELFF. The CDR3 region has the DNA TGTGCCAGCAGTTACGCGACTAGCGGAGGACCCGGGGAGCTGTTTTTT.